The rows below give T cell receptor beta chains drawn from one sample of a study of T cells after yellow fever vaccination. MiXCR was run by TCRdb on the 5' RACE reads, yielding one entry per CDR3 protein. Of around 150,000 distinct CDR3 sequences in the sample, around 7.2% were seen once. Sequenced material: CD4+ T cells sorted from PBMCs, taken less than 6 days after the first yellow fever vaccination. The receptors stem from a man aged 18 to 29 who received the YFV17D yellow fever vaccine. CDR3s include the opening cysteine and the closing phenylalanine or tryptophan. A D gene is named only where the DNA matches it firmly. Some rows have no size entry. The others give once, few or many, or a class for an expanded clone.

clone size,J gene,V gene,D gene,CDR3 DNA,CDR3 protein
few,TRBJ2-3,TRBV24-1,.,TGTGCCACCAGCAAACAGGGAAGCACAGATACGCAGTATTTT,CATSKQGSTDTQYF
many,TRBJ1-1,TRBV6-1,.,TGTGCCAGCAGTGAAAGAGGGGACACTGAAGCTTTCTTT,CASSERGDTEAFF
many,TRBJ1-2,TRBV2,.,TGTGCCAGCAGTATGCAAGGCGGGGGCTACTATGGCTACACCTTC,CASSMQGGGYYGYTF
few,TRBJ2-3,TRBV6-2/TRBV6-3,TRBD2,TGTGCCAGCAGTTACAATGAGCCTAGCGGGGGGCGGGTGCATGGCACAGATACGCAGTATTTT,CASSYNEPSGGRVHGTDTQYF
few,TRBJ1-1,TRBV5-1,.,TGCGCCAGCAGGTCTGGACACAACTCGAACACTGAAGCTTTCTTT,CASRSGHNSNTEAFF
many,TRBJ1-1,TRBV5-1,.,TGCGCCAGCAGCTTGGCCCAGGGGAACACTGAAGCTTTCTTT,CASSLAQGNTEAFF
many,TRBJ2-5,TRBV5-1,.,TGCGCCAGCAGCCTCAGACAGAACGCCGACCAAGAGACCCAGTACTTC,CASSLRQNADQETQYF
.,TRBJ1-2,TRBV3-1,TRBD1,TGTTCCAGCAGCCCGGACAGGGGCCCACCGTCCTTCTATGGCTACACCTTC,CSSSPDRGPPSFYGYTF
many,TRBJ1-4,TRBV5-1,.,TGCGCCAGCAGCTTGCTGTCCGGGGGTAATGAAAAACTGTTTTTT,CASSLLSGGNEKLFF
.,TRBJ2-7,TRBV9,.,TGTGCCAGCAGCGTATCCAGGGGTGGCGAGCAGTACTTC,CASSVSRGGEQYF
.,TRBJ2-1,TRBV9,TRBD2,TGTGCCAGCAGCGCGGTAGCGGGGGGGGTCAATGAGCAGTTCTTC,CASSAVAGGVNEQFF
many,TRBJ2-5,TRBV7-2,.,TGTGCCAGCAGCCGGTCTAGAGGAGAGACCCAGTACTTC,CASSRSRGETQYF
many,TRBJ1-6,TRBV19,TRBD1,TGTGCCAGTAGTATTTTGGACAGGAATAATTCACCCCTCCACTTT,CASSILDRNNSPLHF
many,TRBJ2-7,TRBV7-8,.,TGTGCCAGCAGCTTGCCAGGGGTGGTTGAGCAGTACTTC,CASSLPGVVEQYF
.,TRBJ1-2,TRBV10-3,.,TGTGCCATCACCCCAACCGGGGGTTCGGGCTACACCTTC,CAITPTGGSGYTF
many,TRBJ2-5,TRBV5-1,TRBD2,TGCGCCAGCAGCCCCCCCATAACCCTTAGCGGGGGAGGTCAAGAGACCCAGTACTTC,CASSPPITLSGGGQETQYF
.,TRBJ2-5,TRBV10-2,.,TGCGCCAGCAGTGCGTCCCTAGCGAGCCTCCAAGAGACCCAGTACTTC,CASSASLASLQETQYF
few,TRBJ2-7,TRBV7-2,.,TGTGCCAGCACCAGCCCCCCAGTCTACGAGCAGTACTTC,CASTSPPVYEQYF
.,TRBJ2-7,TRBV20-1,.,TGCAGTGCTCACACAGGCTACGAGCAGTACTTC,CSAHTGYEQYF
few,TRBJ1-5,TRBV20-1,.,TGCAGTGCTAGAGTTGGGGGCCCCCGACAGCCCCAGCATTTT,CSARVGGPRQPQHF
many,TRBJ1-1,TRBV7-9,TRBD1,TGTGCCAGCAGCTTGCCGACAGGGAAGGGGAACACTGAAGCTTTCTTT,CASSLPTGKGNTEAFF
many,TRBJ2-1,TRBV4-3,TRBD1,TGCGCCAGCAGCCCAGAATTAAACAGGGGTCGTGATGAGCAGTTCTTC,CASSPELNRGRDEQFF
many,TRBJ1-1,TRBV7-2,.,TGTGCCAGCAGTTCCAGGGGTCGGGTGAACACTGAAGCTTTCTTT,CASSSRGRVNTEAFF
.,TRBJ2-1,TRBV20-1,TRBD1,TGCAGTGCTTCCCCGGGACAGGGGACCGATGAGCAGTTCTTC,CSASPGQGTDEQFF
few,TRBJ2-3,TRBV15,.,TGTGCCACCAGCAGAGCGGCGCCTAGCACAGATACGCAGTATTTT,CATSRAAPSTDTQYF
few,TRBJ2-1,TRBV20-1,TRBD2,TGCAGTGTCCTCTACGGGGGGGCCTACAATGAGCAGTTCTTC,CSVLYGGAYNEQFF
many,TRBJ2-1,TRBV7-2,.,TGTGCCAGCAGCCTGATCTTCGGGGTTCAGTTCTTC,CASSLIFGVQFF
many,TRBJ2-1,TRBV5-1,TRBD2,TGCGCCAGCAGCTACCCTAACTCAACTAGCGGGGTAACCTACAATGAGCAGTTCTTC,CASSYPNSTSGVTYNEQFF
many,TRBJ2-1,TRBV7-3,.,TGTGCCAGCAGTTCTCAGGGTGCGGGGGCTTCCTACAATGAGCAGTTCTTC,CASSSQGAGASYNEQFF
many,TRBJ2-1,TRBV29-1,.,TGCAGCTCTGGGGGGAGCTCCTACAATGAGCAGTTCTTC,CSSGGSSYNEQFF
many,TRBJ1-2,TRBV4-2,TRBD1,TGTGCCAGCAGCCAAGACCGGGACAGGGACTATGGCTACACCTTC,CASSQDRDRDYGYTF
.,TRBJ2-5,TRBV20-1,TRBD2,TGCAGTGCTAGAGATCTGGGACTAGCGGGGGGGCAAGAGACCCAGTACTTC,CSARDLGLAGGQETQYF
few,TRBJ1-1,TRBV19,.,TGTGCCAGTAGTTCTCAGGGTTTCACTGAAGCTTTCTTT,CASSSQGFTEAFF
many,TRBJ1-1,TRBV7-2,.,TGTGCCAGCAGCTTAGGACGGTCCAACACTGAAGCTTTCTTT,CASSLGRSNTEAFF
many,TRBJ2-4,TRBV19,.,TGTGCCAGTAGTAATTCGAGAGGCAGGGCCGACCGGGACATTCAGTACTTC,CASSNSRGRADRDIQYF
many,TRBJ2-5,TRBV7-2,TRBD2,TGTGCCAGCAGCTTATATCTTAGCGGGGGTTGGGAGACCCAGTACTTC,CASSLYLSGGWETQYF
.,TRBJ1-3,TRBV6-5,.,TGTGCCAGCGGCAATTGGGGCGACACCATATATTTT,CASGNWGDTIYF
few,TRBJ1-1,TRBV29-1,TRBD1,TGCAGCGTTGGGCAGGGGGGGACTGAAGCTTTCTTT,CSVGQGGTEAFF